This passage covers 29 T cell receptor beta chains from one sample sequenced in a study of radiation and T cells in renal cell carcinoma. This table comes from immunoSEQ multiplex PCR, and its TCRdb copy is limited to in-frame clones, with some not included. The sample comprises around 140,000 clones, roughly 80% of which are singletons, and around 21% rests with the top ten. Sample time point: baseline pretreatment blood. The sample's treatment: 15 Gy SBRT to primary tumor, nephrectomy 4 weeks later. The sequencing used blood, collected from a patient whose treatment included radiotherapy and nephrectomy. All receptors derive from a woman aged 45-65 years with renal cell carcinoma.

The V gene is TRBV28, the J gene TRBJ1-2; 7 bases align to TRBD1. Unmatched junction bases numbered 12, after V lost 7 bases and J lost 7 bases. The CDR3 loop spans 14 amino acids. Looked up from germline, CDR1 is MDHEN and CDR2 is SYDVKM. CDR3 loop: CASIDRVWALGYTF. For the CDR3, the DNA is TGTGCCAGCATCGACAGGGTTTGGGCGCTTGGCTACACCTTC.

The V call is TRBV7-2, the J call TRBJ1-2; TRBD1 aligns across 7 bases. Trimming cost V 0 bases and J 0 bases; bases outside gene matches: 1. CDR1 SGHTA and CDR2 FQGNSA come from the germline V gene. The CDR3 is made up of 15 amino acids. CDR3 coding DNA: TGTGCCAGCAGCTTAGCGCAGGGGGCTAACTATGGCTACACCTTC. It yields the protein CASSLAQGANYGYTF.

CDR3 amino acids: CASSGQNTGELFF. The CDR3 DNA reads as TGTGCCAGCAGTGGACAGAACACCGGGGAGCTGTTTTTT. This sequence joins TRBV6-5 and TRBJ2-2, with D tentatively TRBD1 (5 bases). The germline gives CDR1 MNHEY, CDR2 SVGAGI. The CDR3 contains 13 residues. V was cut by 5 bases and J by 1 base, with 5 bases left in between.

J is TRBJ2-1 and V is TRBV10-1; D gene uncertain. CDR1 WNHNN and CDR2 SYGVQD come from the germline V gene (reference sequence). V lost 6 bases and J 9 bases, leaving 9 bases between the germline ends. This CDR3 is built from 11 residues. CDR3 region: CASRLSVEQFF. The CDR3 region has the DNA TGCGCCAGCAGATTATCCGTTGAGCAGTTCTTC.

The V and J genes are TRBV5-4 and TRBJ2-5; D not certain. The CDR3 spans 13 residues. V was cut by 2 bases and J by 5 bases, with 10 bases left in between. Per the germline V gene, CDR1 is SGHNT and CDR2 is YYREEE (reference sequence). Here the CDR3 reads CASSFWGGETQYF. The CDR3 nucleotides are TGTGCCAGCAGCTTCTGGGGTGGCGAGACCCAGTACTTC. Full variable domain (missing parts from reference TRBV5-4 and TRBJ2-5): ETGVTQSPTHLIKTRGQQVTLRCSSQSGHNTVSWYQQALGQGPQFIFQYYREEENGRGNFPPRFSGLQFPNYSSELNVNALELDDSALYLCASSFWGGETQYFGPGTRLLVL.

In this sample, this clone turned up once. The chain uses TRBV10-1 and TRBJ2-7, with TRBD1 as a possible D gene (6 bases). Trimming pared 2 bases from V and 2 bases from J, leaving 10 bases between. The CDR3 is made up of 14 amino acids. Germline lookup yields CDR1 WNHNN and CDR2 SYGVQD (reference sequence). The CDR3 DNA is TGCGCCAGCAGTGAGGGGGGCAGTACCTACGAGCAGTACTTC. It encodes CASSEGGSTYEQYF.

The rearrangement joins TRBV4-2 to TRBJ2-1, with no clear D. V was shortened by 4 bases and J by 5 bases, with 24 bases between the two germline ends. This CDR3 contains 18 residues. Per the germline V gene, CDR1 is LGHNA and CDR2 is YNFKEQ. CDR3 in amino acids: CASSPERTGILENNEQFF. The CDR3 DNA sequence: TGTGCCAGCAGCCCAGAGAGGACGGGTATTTTAGAAAACAATGAGCAGTTCTTC.

The chain has TRBV30 and TRBJ2-7, with TRBD1 matching over 11 bases. The V gene end was trimmed by 0 bases and the J gene end by 6 bases; junction bases not matched to a gene: 7. The CDR3 has 15 amino acids. Germline values: CDR1 GTSNPN, CDR2 SVGIG (reference sequence). The CDR3 nucleotides are TGTGCCTGGAGTGTACTATTCGGGACAGGGGGCGAGCAGTACTTC. This sequence encodes CAWSVLFGTGGEQYF.

The V call is TRBV6-6, the J call TRBJ1-3; D might be TRBD1 (6 bases). CDR3 length: 14 residues. Looked up from germline, CDR1 is MNHNY and CDR2 is SVGAGI (reference sequence). V was pared by 7 bases and J by 1 base, with 11 bases between. This CDR3 reads CASIDTGSGNTIYF. Here the CDR3 DNA reads TGTGCCAGCATTGATACAGGGTCTGGAAACACCATATATTTT.

This clone was found once. The CDR3: CASSYSVRSNEKLFF. The CDR3 coding sequence is TGTGCCAGCAGTTACTCGGTTCGCTCTAATGAAAAACTGTTTTTT. V is TRBV6-5 and J is TRBJ1-4; no definite D call. This CDR3 comprises 15 residues. Trimming removed 0 bases at V and 3 bases at J, with 8 bases between. Germline CDR1 reads MNHEY; CDR2 reads SVGAGI.

The chain links TRBV9 to TRBJ2-7; D is perhaps TRBD1 (6 bases). Germline V gives CDR1 SGDLS, CDR2 YYNGEE. CDR3 size: 14 residues. Trimming stripped 0 bases from V and 2 bases from J, with 9 bases between. CDR3 coding DNA: TGTGCCAGCAGCGTAGGACAGGCCACCTACGAGCAGTACTTC. Protein sequence: CASSVGQATYEQYF.

The J gene is TRBJ2-1, the V gene TRBV7-2, with 8 bases aligning to TRBD2. The V gene end was trimmed by 0 bases and the J gene end by 3 bases; junction bases not matched to a gene: 1. This CDR3 spans 15 amino acids. The germline CDR1 and CDR2 sequences are SGHTA and FQGNSA. CDR3 residues: CASSLARGGYNEQFF. The DNA for the CDR3 is TGTGCCAGCAGCTTAGCCCGGGGGGGCTACAATGAGCAGTTCTTC. Based on the CDR3 plus reference TRBV7-2 and TRBJ2-1, the full variable domain is GAGVSQSPSNKVTEKGKDVELRCDPISGHTALYWYRQSLGQGLEFLIYFQGNSAPDKSGLPSDRFSAERTGGSVSTLTIQRTQQEDSAVYLCASSLARGGYNEQFFGPGTRLTVL.

The gene calls are TRBV20-1 and TRBJ2-7, with 7 bases identical to TRBD2. In germline, CDR1 is DFQATT, CDR2 SNEGSKA (reference sequence). The CDR3 sequence is 11 residues long. Trimming at V came to 5 bases and at J to 6 bases, leaving 4 bases not matched to a gene. CDR3 nucleotides: TGCAGTGCTCGGGACTACCCCGAGCAGTACTTC. This codes for CSARDYPEQYF.

This chain connects TRBV11-2 to TRBJ2-5; TRBD1 agrees at 11 bases. The CDR3 runs to 13 residues. The V and J ends lost 5 bases and 7 bases, in that order; junction bases with no gene match: 3. Germline V gives CDR1 SGHAT, CDR2 FQNNGV. The CDR3: CASSTGTGGTQYF. The CDR3 nucleotides read TGTGCCAGCAGCACCGGGACAGGGGGGACCCAGTACTTC.

The gene calls are TRBV6-6 and TRBJ2-1, with TRBD2 identical over 7 bases. V was pared by 0 bases and J by 5 bases, with 7 bases of the junction left unmatched. The CDR3 totals 16 residues. Germline V gene sequence: CDR1 MNHNY, CDR2 SVGAGI (reference sequence). CDR3 sequence reads: CASSYSGRERHNEQFF. The CDR3 DNA reads as TGTGCCAGCAGTTACTCGGGGCGGGAGAGACACAATGAGCAGTTCTTC.

The chain recombines TRBV10-3 with TRBJ2-2; 12 bases are a match to TRBD2. This CDR3 has 17 residues. After removal of 7 bases from V and 2 bases from J, the junction contained 8 bases not matched to a gene. Germline CDR1 ENHRY, CDR2 SYGVKD. CDR3 nucleotides: TGTGCCATCAATACCGCGACTAGCGGGGGCAACACCGGGGAGCTGTTTTTT. Its translation is CAINTATSGGNTGELFF.

The J gene is TRBJ1-2, the V gene TRBV13; 10 bases are shared with TRBD1. CDR3 length: 15 amino acids. The germline V gene has CDR1 PRHDT and CDR2 FYEKMQ (reference sequence). The ends lost 1 base at V and 4 bases at J; junction bases unmatched: 3. The CDR3 sequence is CASSLEGTGVYGYTF. Here the CDR3 DNA reads TGTGCCAGCAGCTTAGAGGGGACAGGGGTCTATGGCTACACCTTC. The full variable domain, rest sourced from reference TRBV13 and TRBJ1-2, is AAGVIQSPRHLIKEKRETATLKCYPIPRHDTVYWYQQGPGQDPQFLISFYEKMQSDKGSIPDRFSAQQFSDYHSELNMSSLELGDSALYFCASSLEGTGVYGYTFGSGTRLTVV.

This rearrangement joins TRBV6-5 to TRBJ1-2; D gene ambiguous. The CDR3 runs 15 residues. Germline V gene lookup returns CDR1 MNHEY and CDR2 SVGAGI. V was trimmed by 7 bases and J by 4 bases, leaving 19 bases between them. The DNA of the CDR3 is TGTGCCAGCACCTCCCCGGGCGGACGTCCCTATGGCTACACCTTC. It specifies CASTSPGGRPYGYTF.

The chain links TRBV7-2 to TRBJ1-1; D perhaps matches TRBD1 (6 bases). This CDR3 has 13 residues. The V gene's germline CDR1 is SGHTA and CDR2 FQGNSA. Trimming cost V 0 bases and J 4 bases, with 6 bases left between them. Here the CDR3 reads CASSLAGATEAFF. The CDR3 DNA follows: TGTGCCAGCAGCTTAGCGGGGGCCACTGAAGCTTTCTTT. The full variable domain, with the rest looked up from reference TRBV7-2 and TRBJ1-1, is GAGVSQSPSNKVTEKGKDVELRCDPISGHTALYWYRQSLGQGLEFLIYFQGNSAPDKSGLPSDRFSAERTGGSVSTLTIQRTQQEDSAVYLCASSLAGATEAFFGQGTRLTVV.

This chain uses TRBV7-2 with TRBJ2-1; possible D gene TRBD2, 5 bases. Trimming stripped 6 bases from V and 6 bases from J, with 15 bases between. Germline V CDR1 and CDR2: SGHTA, FQGNSA. There are 14 residues in the CDR3. The CDR3 DNA is TGTGCCAGCAGTCTCCAGCGGCCTGGCAATGAGCAGTTCTTC. This sequence encodes CASSLQRPGNEQFF.

The rearrangement uses TRBV9 and TRBJ2-2; TRBD1 matches 7 bases. The CDR3 covers 16 residues. CDR1 SGDLS and CDR2 YYNGEE come from the germline V gene. V shed 0 bases, J shed 6 bases, and the junction held 8 bases outside the gene matches. This chain's CDR3 is CASSVEGAVGPGELFF. DNA for the CDR3: TGTGCCAGCAGCGTAGAGGGGGCGGTCGGACCCGGGGAGCTGTTTTTT.

This rearrangement joins TRBV7-2 to TRBJ2-7; 7 bases fit TRBD1. V was clipped by 5 bases and J by 6 bases; unmatched bases: 7. The germline V gene encodes CDR1 SGHTA and CDR2 FQGNSA. The CDR3 covers 13 residues. The CDR3 sequence: CASSRDSEGEQYF. CDR3 DNA: TGTGCCAGCAGCCGGGACAGCGAGGGCGAGCAGTACTTC.

The rearrangement joins TRBV9 to TRBJ2-3, with 10 bases matching TRBD2. The CDR3 runs to 16 residues. Germline values: CDR1 SGDLS, CDR2 YYNGEE. Trimming at V came to 3 bases and at J to 2 bases, leaving 6 bases not matched to a gene. DNA of the CDR3: TGTGCCAGCAGCGATCCTAGCGGGGGCTTCACAGATACGCAGTATTTT. It is translated as CASSDPSGGFTDTQYF. Drawing the rest from reference TRBV9 and TRBJ2-3, the complete variable domain is DSGVTQTPKHLITATGQRVTLRCSPRSGDLSVYWYQQSLDQGLQFLIQYYNGEERAKGNILERFSAQQFPDLHSELNLSSLELGDSALYFCASSDPSGGFTDTQYFGPGTRLTVL.

V is TRBV18 and J is TRBJ1-1, with unresolved D. The V end lost 2 bases, the J end lost 4 bases, and 17 bases lay between the germline ends. Germline-derived CDR1 and CDR2 are KGHSH and LQKENI. The CDR3 is 16 residues long. As DNA, the CDR3 is TGTGCCAGCTCACCAACTGAACATCTGGCGGCCACTGAAGCTTTCTTT. Protein sequence: CASSPTEHLAATEAFF.

This chain joins TRBV11-2 and TRBJ2-5, with a possible D match to TRBD1 (6 bases). The CDR3 totals 15 residues. The V gene's germline CDR1 is SGHAT and CDR2 FQNNGV. The germline V and J ends were trimmed by 5 bases and 5 bases, with 18 bases remaining between them. The chain's CDR3 is CASSHRRQGSETQYF. CDR3 nucleotide sequence: TGTGCCAGCAGCCACCGCCGGCAGGGGTCCGAGACCCAGTACTTC. Complete variable domain (other parts from reference TRBV11-2 and TRBJ2-5): EAGVAQSPRYKIIEKRQSVAFWCNPISGHATLYWYQQILGQGPKLLIQFQNNGVVDDSQLPKDRFSAERLKGVDSTLKIQPAKLEDSAVYLCASSHRRQGSETQYFGPGTRLLVL.

A single count supports this clone. The chain employs TRBV5-1 and TRBJ2-7; D is unclear. The germline V gene encodes CDR1 SGHRS and CDR2 YFSETQ. The ends were cut back, 3 bases at V and 2 bases at J, with 15 bases in the middle. CDR3 size: 15 residues. The CDR3, as DNA: TGCGCCAGCAGCTCGGGCCTAATGGGCGCCTACGAGCAGTACTTC. Translation: CASSSGLMGAYEQYF.

The chain couples TRBV5-4 to TRBJ1-4; 7 bases align to TRBD1. The CDR3 is 14 residues long. V gave up 4 bases and J gave up 6 bases; unmatched junction bases: 6. The germline V gene encodes CDR1 SGHNT and CDR2 YYREEE (reference sequence). CDR3 DNA: TGTGCCAGCAGCAACGCAGGGGGTGATGAAAAACTGTTTTTT. Amino acid sequence: CASSNAGGDEKLFF.

This clone has just a few counts. The rearrangement uses TRBV6-1 and TRBJ1-1; the D gene is possibly TRBD1 (5 bases). Trimming shortened V by 1 base and J by 1 base, and 7 bases separated the two germline ends. Germline-derived CDR1 and CDR2 are MNHNS and SASEGT. This CDR3 contains 14 residues. The CDR3 spells CASSEVDRNTEAFF. CDR3 sequence (DNA): TGTGCCAGCAGTGAAGTAGACAGGAACACTGAAGCTTTCTTT.

The gene calls are TRBV28 and TRBJ1-4, with TRBD1 matching 9 bases. CDR3 length equals 14 residues. Germline V gene sequence: CDR1 MDHEN, CDR2 SYDVKM. V lost 9 bases, J lost 0 bases, and 2 bases stayed unmatched. CDR3 residues: CASGTGSTNEKLFF. In DNA, the CDR3 is TGTGCCAGTGGGACAGGGTCAACTAATGAAAAACTGTTTTTT.